A selection of T cell receptor beta chains follows, all from one sample in a study of blood T cell repertoires in COVID-19. Libraries were prepared by immunoSEQ multiplex PCR; TCRdb keeps only in-frame clonotypes and omits some of them. This repertoire shows tens of thousands of clones, under 80% found once; its top ten account for over 25%. The source material was peripheral blood. The source of these receptors is a woman older than 75 with active or convalescent COVID-19. Each CDR3 is given with its conserved first and last residue. The order of the fields is D gene, J gene, clone size, V gene, CDR3 protein, CDR3 DNA. The D gene is left open where the match is weak. Where a row states a size, it is once, few, many or the class of an expanded clone; other rows omit it.

D gene: .; J gene: TRBJ2-5; clone size: .; V gene: TRBV7-2; CDR3 protein: CASSLFSGDETQYF; CDR3 DNA: TGTGCCAGCAGCTTATTCTCGGGGGATGAGACCCAGTACTTC
D gene: .; J gene: TRBJ1-1; clone size: .; V gene: TRBV24-1; CDR3 protein: CATSAPGEGVSGAFF; CDR3 DNA: TGTGCCACCAGTGCTCCCGGGGAGGGGGTAAGTGGTGCTTTCTTT
D gene: .; J gene: TRBJ2-5; clone size: .; V gene: TRBV2; CDR3 protein: CASRGAGQETQYF; CDR3 DNA: TGTGCCAGCAGGGGAGCGGGCCAAGAGACCCAGTACTTC
D gene: .; J gene: TRBJ1-5; clone size: .; V gene: TRBV19; CDR3 protein: CASSRAGGGNQPQHF; CDR3 DNA: TGTGCCAGTAGTCGGGCAGGCGGGGGCAATCAGCCCCAGCATTTT
D gene: .; J gene: TRBJ1-2; clone size: many; V gene: TRBV29-1; CDR3 protein: CSVGQFASGYTF; CDR3 DNA: TGCAGCGTTGGACAGTTCGCGTCTGGCTACACCTTC
D gene: .; J gene: TRBJ2-2; clone size: once; V gene: TRBV5-5; CDR3 protein: CASSLMGLNTGELFF; CDR3 DNA: TGTGCCAGCAGCTTGATGGGCTTGAACACCGGGGAGCTGTTTTTT
D gene: TRBD1; J gene: TRBJ2-2; clone size: once; V gene: TRBV5-6; CDR3 protein: CASSWTGGHGELFF; CDR3 DNA: TGTGCCAGCAGCTGGACAGGGGGTCACGGGGAGCTGTTTTTT
D gene: .; J gene: TRBJ2-7; clone size: .; V gene: TRBV29-1; CDR3 protein: CSAKAAGEQYF; CDR3 DNA: TGCAGCGCTAAGGCCGCGGGCGAGCAGTACTTC
D gene: TRBD1; J gene: TRBJ2-2; clone size: .; V gene: TRBV5-4; CDR3 protein: CASSFEPGQGNTGELFF; CDR3 DNA: TGTGCCAGCAGCTTTGAGCCGGGACAGGGGAACACCGGGGAGCTGTTTTTT
D gene: .; J gene: TRBJ1-6; clone size: once; V gene: TRBV25-1; CDR3 protein: CASSEYGREESPLHF; CDR3 DNA: TGTGCCAGCAGTGAATATGGCAGGGAGGAGTCACCCCTCCACTTT
D gene: TRBD2; J gene: TRBJ2-7; clone size: .; V gene: TRBV7-8; CDR3 protein: CASSLVGRLAHSYEQYF; CDR3 DNA: TGTGCCAGCAGCTTAGTCGGGAGGCTAGCTCACTCCTACGAGCAGTACTTC
D gene: TRBD1; J gene: TRBJ2-5; clone size: .; V gene: TRBV29-1; CDR3 protein: CSVSEGGQGVKETQYF; CDR3 DNA: TGCAGCGTTTCGGAGGGAGGACAGGGCGTGAAAGAGACCCAGTACTTC
D gene: TRBD1; J gene: TRBJ1-2; clone size: .; V gene: TRBV4-3; CDR3 protein: CASSQRDRREDSNGYTF; CDR3 DNA: TGCGCCAGCAGCCAGAGGGACAGAAGGGAAGATAGTAATGGCTACACCTTC
D gene: .; J gene: TRBJ1-4; clone size: .; V gene: TRBV6-6; CDR3 protein: CALSQGRNEKLFF; CDR3 DNA: TGTGCCCTCTCGCAGGGAAGAAATGAAAAACTGTTTTTT
D gene: .; J gene: TRBJ2-7; clone size: .; V gene: TRBV27; CDR3 protein: CASSLRGFHEQYF; CDR3 DNA: TGTGCCAGCAGTCTGAGAGGGTTCCACGAGCAGTACTTC
D gene: .; J gene: TRBJ2-2; clone size: .; V gene: TRBV5-4; CDR3 protein: CASSRRRGRSTGELFF; CDR3 DNA: TGTGCCAGCAGCCGCCGCAGGGGTCGGAGCACCGGGGAGCTGTTTTTT
D gene: .; J gene: TRBJ2-5; clone size: once; V gene: TRBV7-2; CDR3 protein: CASSDGVNQETQYF; CDR3 DNA: TGTGCCAGCAGCGACGGGGTTAACCAAGAGACCCAGTACTTC
D gene: .; J gene: TRBJ2-5; clone size: .; V gene: TRBV7-2; CDR3 protein: CASTTPGSQETQYF; CDR3 DNA: TGTGCCAGCACCACACCGGGGTCCCAAGAGACCCAGTACTTC
D gene: .; J gene: TRBJ1-5; clone size: .; V gene: TRBV7-2; CDR3 protein: CASSLWWSRDQPQHF; CDR3 DNA: TGTGCCAGCAGCTTATGGTGGTCACGGGATCAGCCCCAGCATTTT
D gene: .; J gene: TRBJ1-5; clone size: .; V gene: TRBV7-2; CDR3 protein: CASSPFNQPQHF; CDR3 DNA: TGTGCCAGCAGCCCCTTTAATCAGCCCCAGCATTTT
D gene: TRBD1; J gene: TRBJ2-5; clone size: .; V gene: TRBV5-8; CDR3 protein: CASSRWTGQETQYF; CDR3 DNA: TGTGCCAGCAGCCGATGGACAGGGCAAGAGACCCAGTACTTC
D gene: TRBD2; J gene: TRBJ2-3; clone size: .; V gene: TRBV19; CDR3 protein: CASSIRRGGTDTQYF; CDR3 DNA: TGTGCCAGTAGTATCCGGCGGGGGGGCACAGATACGCAGTATTTT
D gene: .; J gene: TRBJ1-6; clone size: few; V gene: TRBV27; CDR3 protein: CASSTLGRLRPLHF; CDR3 DNA: TGTGCCAGCAGTACCCTGGGGAGGTTGAGGCCCCTCCACTTT
D gene: .; J gene: TRBJ1-5; clone size: few; V gene: TRBV7-2; CDR3 protein: CASTQQGAGQPQHF; CDR3 DNA: TGTGCCAGCACCCAACAGGGTGCAGGGCAGCCCCAGCATTTT
D gene: .; J gene: TRBJ1-6; clone size: .; V gene: TRBV19; CDR3 protein: CASKESGFRSPLHF; CDR3 DNA: TGTGCCAGTAAGGAGTCGGGGTTTCGTTCACCCCTCCACTTT
D gene: TRBD1; J gene: TRBJ1-1; clone size: .; V gene: TRBV29-1; CDR3 protein: CSAGQGSGTEAFF; CDR3 DNA: TGCAGCGCGGGACAGGGATCGGGCACTGAAGCTTTCTTT
D gene: .; J gene: TRBJ1-6; clone size: .; V gene: TRBV19; CDR3 protein: CASSLSRGSPLHF; CDR3 DNA: TGTGCCAGTAGTTTAAGCAGGGGTTCGCCCCTCCACTTT
D gene: .; J gene: TRBJ2-1; clone size: .; V gene: TRBV7-6; CDR3 protein: CASSSPSPLRRNEQFF; CDR3 DNA: TGTGCCAGCAGCTCCCCCAGCCCCCTAAGGAGAAATGAGCAGTTCTTC
D gene: .; J gene: TRBJ1-3; clone size: .; V gene: TRBV7-6; CDR3 protein: CASSLAGEGNTIYF; CDR3 DNA: TGTGCCAGCAGCTTAGCGGGCGAAGGAAACACCATATATTTT
D gene: .; J gene: TRBJ2-5; clone size: .; V gene: TRBV3-1/TRBV3-2; CDR3 protein: CASSQQLQETQYF; CDR3 DNA: TGTGCCAGCAGCCAACAACTCCAAGAGACCCAGTACTTC
D gene: TRBD1; J gene: TRBJ2-3; clone size: few; V gene: TRBV10-3; CDR3 protein: CAIGGQGTDTQYF; CDR3 DNA: TGTGCCATCGGGGGACAGGGGACAGATACGCAGTATTTT
D gene: .; J gene: TRBJ1-6; clone size: few; V gene: TRBV28; CDR3 protein: CASRPLGGRDRSYNSPLHF; CDR3 DNA: TGTGCCAGCAGGCCTTTGGGGGGGAGGGATAGGTCCTATAATTCACCCCTCCACTTT
D gene: .; J gene: TRBJ2-7; clone size: once; V gene: TRBV9; CDR3 protein: CASSVGDSGYEQYF; CDR3 DNA: TGTGCCAGCAGCGTAGGGGACTCCGGTTACGAGCAGTACTTC
D gene: TRBD1; J gene: TRBJ2-3; clone size: .; V gene: TRBV19; CDR3 protein: CASSIGAGGADTQYF; CDR3 DNA: TGTGCCAGTAGTATTGGTGCAGGGGGCGCAGATACGCAGTATTTT
D gene: TRBD1; J gene: TRBJ1-2; clone size: .; V gene: TRBV19; CDR3 protein: CASSPRTGTYGYTF; CDR3 DNA: TGTGCCAGTTCGCCCCGGACAGGGACCTATGGCTACACCTTC
D gene: .; J gene: TRBJ1-5; clone size: once; V gene: TRBV19; CDR3 protein: CASISTTEGNQPQHF; CDR3 DNA: TGTGCCAGTATTTCGACAACAGAAGGCAATCAGCCCCAGCATTTT
D gene: .; J gene: TRBJ1-2; clone size: .; V gene: TRBV4-3; CDR3 protein: CASSPGGRGGGGYTF; CDR3 DNA: TGCGCCAGCAGCCCAGGCGGTAGGGGCGGCGGAGGCTACACCTTC
D gene: .; J gene: TRBJ1-4; clone size: .; V gene: TRBV2; CDR3 protein: CATTSRNPNEKLFF; CDR3 DNA: TGTGCCACTACATCCAGGAACCCTAATGAAAAACTGTTTTTT
D gene: .; J gene: TRBJ1-1; clone size: .; V gene: TRBV1; CDR3 protein: CTSSQVRGNTEAFF; CDR3 DNA: TGCACCAGCAGCCAAGTGAGAGGGAACACTGAAGCTTTCTTT
D gene: .; J gene: TRBJ2-2; clone size: .; V gene: TRBV5-4; CDR3 protein: CASWGGGNTGELFF; CDR3 DNA: TGTGCCAGCTGGGGTGGGGGCAACACCGGGGAGCTGTTTTTT
D gene: TRBD1; J gene: TRBJ1-3; clone size: .; V gene: TRBV7-2; CDR3 protein: CASSLGQGANTIYF; CDR3 DNA: TGTGCCAGCAGCTTAGGACAGGGGGCAAACACCATATATTTT
D gene: .; J gene: TRBJ2-7; clone size: few; V gene: TRBV20-1; CDR3 protein: CSASSGRDDSYEQYF; CDR3 DNA: TGCAGTGCTAGTTCAGGGCGAGACGACTCCTACGAGCAGTACTTC
D gene: TRBD2; J gene: TRBJ2-1; clone size: few; V gene: TRBV5-6; CDR3 protein: CASSSGTSGGRIYNEQFF; CDR3 DNA: TGTGCCAGCAGCTCAGGGACTAGCGGGGGGAGAATATACAATGAGCAGTTCTTC
D gene: TRBD2; J gene: TRBJ2-2; clone size: .; V gene: TRBV2; CDR3 protein: CASSELSLAGLNTGELFF; CDR3 DNA: TGTGCCAGCAGTGAACTCTCTCTAGCGGGCCTAAACACCGGGGAGCTGTTTTTT
D gene: .; J gene: TRBJ2-3; clone size: .; V gene: TRBV19; CDR3 protein: CASSPSGGAITDTQYF; CDR3 DNA: TGTGCCAGTAGTCCCTCAGGAGGGGCTATAACAGATACGCAGTATTTT
D gene: .; J gene: TRBJ2-2; clone size: .; V gene: TRBV10-3; CDR3 protein: CAISGPQGNTGELFF; CDR3 DNA: TGTGCCATCAGCGGTCCCCAGGGGAACACCGGGGAGCTGTTTTTT
D gene: .; J gene: TRBJ1-1; clone size: .; V gene: TRBV3-1/TRBV3-2; CDR3 protein: CASSQAREAFF; CDR3 DNA: TGTGCCAGCAGCCAAGCTCGGGAAGCTTTCTTT
D gene: TRBD1; J gene: TRBJ1-2; clone size: once; V gene: TRBV19; CDR3 protein: CASSITGTGSYGYTF; CDR3 DNA: TGTGCCAGTAGTATAACCGGGACAGGGTCGTATGGCTACACCTTC